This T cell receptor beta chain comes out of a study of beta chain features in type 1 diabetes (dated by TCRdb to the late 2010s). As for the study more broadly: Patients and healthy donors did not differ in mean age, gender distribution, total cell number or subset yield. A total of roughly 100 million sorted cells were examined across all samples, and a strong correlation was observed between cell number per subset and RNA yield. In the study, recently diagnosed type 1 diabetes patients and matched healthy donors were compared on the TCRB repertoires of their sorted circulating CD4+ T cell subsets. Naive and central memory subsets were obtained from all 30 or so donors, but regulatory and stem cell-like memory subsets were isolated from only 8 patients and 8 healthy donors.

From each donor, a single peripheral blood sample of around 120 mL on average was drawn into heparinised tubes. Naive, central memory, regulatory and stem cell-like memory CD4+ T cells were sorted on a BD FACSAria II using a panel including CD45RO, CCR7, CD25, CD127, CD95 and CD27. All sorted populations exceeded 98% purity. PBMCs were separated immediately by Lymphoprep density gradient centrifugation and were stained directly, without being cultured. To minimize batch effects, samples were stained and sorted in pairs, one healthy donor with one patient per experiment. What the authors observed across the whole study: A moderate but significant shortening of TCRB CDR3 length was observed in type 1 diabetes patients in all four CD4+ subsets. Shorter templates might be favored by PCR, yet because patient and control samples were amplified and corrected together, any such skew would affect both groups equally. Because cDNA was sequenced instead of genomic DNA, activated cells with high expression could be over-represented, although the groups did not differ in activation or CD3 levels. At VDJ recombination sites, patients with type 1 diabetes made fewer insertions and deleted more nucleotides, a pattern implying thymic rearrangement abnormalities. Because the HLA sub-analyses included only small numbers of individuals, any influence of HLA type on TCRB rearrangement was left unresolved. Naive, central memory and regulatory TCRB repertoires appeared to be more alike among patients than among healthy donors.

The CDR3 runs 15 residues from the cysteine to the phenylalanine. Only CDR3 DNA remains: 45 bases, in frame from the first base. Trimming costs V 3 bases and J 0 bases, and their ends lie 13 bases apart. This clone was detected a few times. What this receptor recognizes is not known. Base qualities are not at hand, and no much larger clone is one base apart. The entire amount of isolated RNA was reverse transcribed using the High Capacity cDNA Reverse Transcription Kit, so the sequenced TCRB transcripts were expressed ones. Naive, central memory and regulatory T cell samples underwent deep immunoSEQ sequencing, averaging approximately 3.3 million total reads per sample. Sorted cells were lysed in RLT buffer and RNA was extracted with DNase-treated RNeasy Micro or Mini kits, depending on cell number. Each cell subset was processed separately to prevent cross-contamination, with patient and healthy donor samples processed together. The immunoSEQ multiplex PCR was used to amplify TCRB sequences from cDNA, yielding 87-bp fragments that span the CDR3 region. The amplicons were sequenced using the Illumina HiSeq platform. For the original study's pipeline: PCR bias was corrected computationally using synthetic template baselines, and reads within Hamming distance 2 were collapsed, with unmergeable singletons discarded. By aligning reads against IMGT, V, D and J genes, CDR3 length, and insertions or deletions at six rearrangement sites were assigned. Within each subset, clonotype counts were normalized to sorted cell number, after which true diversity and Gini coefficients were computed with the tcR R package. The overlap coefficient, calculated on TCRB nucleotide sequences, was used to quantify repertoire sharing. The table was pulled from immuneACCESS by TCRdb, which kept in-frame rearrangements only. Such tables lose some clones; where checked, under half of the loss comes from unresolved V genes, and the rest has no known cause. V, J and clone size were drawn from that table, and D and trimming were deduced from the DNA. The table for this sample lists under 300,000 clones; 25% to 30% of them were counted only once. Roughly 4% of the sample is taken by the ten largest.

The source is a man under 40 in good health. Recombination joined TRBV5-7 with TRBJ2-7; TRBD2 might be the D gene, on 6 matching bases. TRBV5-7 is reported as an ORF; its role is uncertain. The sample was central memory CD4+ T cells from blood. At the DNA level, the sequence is TGTGCCAGCAGCTGGGGGAGGATCCGCTCCTACGAGCAGTACTTC. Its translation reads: CASSWGRIRSYEQYF.